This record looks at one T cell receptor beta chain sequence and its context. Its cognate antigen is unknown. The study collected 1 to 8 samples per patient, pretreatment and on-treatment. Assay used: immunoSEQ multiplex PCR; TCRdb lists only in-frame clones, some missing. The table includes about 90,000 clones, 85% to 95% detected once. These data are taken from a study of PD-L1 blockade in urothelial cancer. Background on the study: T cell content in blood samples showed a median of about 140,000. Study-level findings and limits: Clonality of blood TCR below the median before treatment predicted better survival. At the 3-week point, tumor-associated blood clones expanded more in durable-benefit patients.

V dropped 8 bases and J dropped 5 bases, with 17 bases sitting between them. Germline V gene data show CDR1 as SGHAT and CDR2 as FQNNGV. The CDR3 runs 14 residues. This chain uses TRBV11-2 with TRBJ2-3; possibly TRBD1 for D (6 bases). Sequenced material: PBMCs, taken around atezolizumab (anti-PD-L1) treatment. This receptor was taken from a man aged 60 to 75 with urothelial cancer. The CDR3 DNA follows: TGTGCCAGCCAGGGGTGGAGTTCGGGAGATACGCAGTATTTT. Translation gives CASQGWSSGDTQYF. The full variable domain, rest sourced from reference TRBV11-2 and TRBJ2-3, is EAGVAQSPRYKIIEKRQSVAFWCNPISGHATLYWYQQILGQGPKLLIQFQNNGVVDDSQLPKDRFSAERLKGVDSTLKIQPAKLEDSAVYLCASQGWSSGDTQYFGPGTRLTVL.